This T cell receptor beta chain is from a study of response to subunit inactivated influenza vaccine. This CDR3 comprises 14 residues. With V trimmed by 6 bases and J by 3 bases, 5 bases remained unmatched. TCRdb fed the RT-PCR reads into MiXCR, producing one record per CDR3 protein. The sample includes about 570,000 distinct CDR3 sequences, approximately 10% of them seen just once. This clonotype turned up a few times. This sample also belongs to another study, concerning T cells expressing NK-cell markers. As reported in that work: What made the TCR beta cDNA was 5'RACE template switching with UMIs. Sorted T-cell subsets CD3+CD56+NKG2C+, CD3+CD56+NKG2C- and CD3+CD56-NKG2C+ were TCR beta-sequenced. Of the CD8+ T cells in about 6 donors, roughly 1.0-7.5% belonged to dominant NKG2C+ clonotypes. The CD3+CD56-NKG2C+ fraction of a handful of donors was likewise dominated by these clonotypes.

The TCR comes from a man aged 50 or older who received an inactivated influenza vaccine. The genes are TRBV12-3 or TRBV12-4 and TRBJ1-2; TRBD1 aligns across 9 bases. Material: PBMCs from blood, obtained on the day of vaccination. CDR3 DNA sequence: TGTGCCAGCAGCGGACAGGGGACCCACTATGGCTACACCTTC. This translates into CASSGQGTHYGYTF.